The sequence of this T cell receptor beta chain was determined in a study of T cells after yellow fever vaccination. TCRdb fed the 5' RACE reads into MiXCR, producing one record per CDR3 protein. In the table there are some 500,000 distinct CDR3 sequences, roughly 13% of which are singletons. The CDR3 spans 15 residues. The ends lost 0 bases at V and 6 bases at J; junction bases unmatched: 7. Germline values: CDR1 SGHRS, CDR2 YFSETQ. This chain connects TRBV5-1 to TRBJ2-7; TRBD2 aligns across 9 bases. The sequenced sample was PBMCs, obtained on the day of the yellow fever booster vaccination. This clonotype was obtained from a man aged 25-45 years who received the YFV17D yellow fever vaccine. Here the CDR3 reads CASSLAQGLAAEQYF. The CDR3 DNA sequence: TGCGCCAGCAGCTTGGCCCAGGGACTAGCTGCCGAGCAGTACTTC.